This TCR beta chain was found in a study of T cell repertoires in cytomegalovirus infection (dated by TCRdb to about 2019). As for the study more broadly: Donor HLA type was relevant to the analysis, as public TCR beta signatures indicated carriage of CMV infection together with the matching HLA type. General conclusions and limits of the study: Cumulative frequency of public TCR beta family members discriminated carriers of CMV infection plus the relevant HLA type in this cohort and an independent approximately 400-donor cohort. The ex vivo response was dominated by HLA-C-restricted CMV-specific TCR beta clonotypes, which also provided the single most frequent clonotype in two of eight donors.

Instrument used: Illumina HiSeq 1500. TCRdb passed the public sequencing reads through fastp at Q25 and MiXCR, retaining productive beta sequences. Under each unique CDR3 protein, matching rows form one entry showing the most common genes and DNA. For this sample there are under 850,000 distinct CDR3 sequences; roughly a third appear just once. Of the sample, under 3.5% is held by the ten largest clones. As for this clonotype: This clone's antigen is unknown. Nothing much larger sits one base from this clone, and base qualities are not available.

V and J are truncated by 5 bases and 2 bases respectively, leaving an intervening sequence of 16 bases. CDR1 and CDR2 were assigned from the germline V gene as SGHVS and FNYEAQ. The CDR3, from cysteine to phenylalanine, totals 15 residues. This entry keeps only the CDR3 DNA: 45 bases, framed from base 1. This receptor was taken from a human donor in good health (CMV status not recorded). Some clones in this sample may be carry-over from other donors' samples. Specimen: PBMCs. The rearranged segments are TRBV7-6 and TRBJ2-7, and perhaps TRBD2 as D gene, on 6 matching bases. The CDR3 region: CASSPGAGEAYEQYF. In nucleotides, the sequence is TGTGCCAGCAGCCCGGGCGCCGGGGAGGCCTACGAGCAGTACTTC.